This TCR beta chain was sequenced during a study of T cells in Graves' hyperthyroidism and ophthalmopathy. Study as a whole: Once the initial diagnosis was made, peripheral blood was obtained before any treatment.

Using RNA transcripts as the source, TCR beta CDR3 regions were amplified. TCR CDR3 regions were first amplified by RT-PCR with HTBI primers. One entry per CDR3 protein, called by TCRdb with MiXCR from the multiplex PCR reads. Of hundreds of thousands of distinct CDR3 sequences listed, around 20% are singletons. The CDR3 totals 18 residues. Per the germline V gene, CDR1 is ENHRY and CDR2 is SYGVKD. J lost 1 base, V lost 4 bases, and 6 bases had no gene match. The chain employs TRBV10-3 and TRBJ2-6; 11 bases match TRBD1. The sequence was obtained from a woman between 50 and 59 years old with Graves' hyperthyroidism that later progressed to Graves' ophthalmopathy. Sequencing was done on a sample of blood. Here the CDR3 reads CAISGWGQGDSGANVLTF. The CDR3 DNA sequence: TGTGCCATCAGTGGCTGGGGACAGGGGGATTCTGGGGCCAACGTCCTGACTTTC.